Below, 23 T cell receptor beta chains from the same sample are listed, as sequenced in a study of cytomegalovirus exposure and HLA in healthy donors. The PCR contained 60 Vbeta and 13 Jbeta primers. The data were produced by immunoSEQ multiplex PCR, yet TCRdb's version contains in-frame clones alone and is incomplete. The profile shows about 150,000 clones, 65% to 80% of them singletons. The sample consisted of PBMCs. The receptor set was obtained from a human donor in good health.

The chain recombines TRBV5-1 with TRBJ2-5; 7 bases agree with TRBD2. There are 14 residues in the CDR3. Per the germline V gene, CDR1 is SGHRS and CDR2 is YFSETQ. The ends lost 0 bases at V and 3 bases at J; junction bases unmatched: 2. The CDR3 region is CASSLGGSEETQYF. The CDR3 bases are TGCGCCAGCAGCTTGGGCGGGAGTGAAGAGACCCAGTACTTC.

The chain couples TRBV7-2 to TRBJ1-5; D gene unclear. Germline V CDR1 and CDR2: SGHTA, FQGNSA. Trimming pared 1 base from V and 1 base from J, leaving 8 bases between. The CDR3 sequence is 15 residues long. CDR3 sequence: CASSLGSRSNQPQHF. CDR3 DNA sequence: TGTGCCAGCAGCTTAGGATCGCGGAGCAATCAGCCCCAGCATTTT. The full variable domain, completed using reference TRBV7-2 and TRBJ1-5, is GAGVSQSPSNKVTEKGKDVELRCDPISGHTALYWYRQSLGQGLEFLIYFQGNSAPDKSGLPSDRFSAERTGGSVSTLTIQRTQQEDSAVYLCASSLGSRSNQPQHFGDGTRLSIL.

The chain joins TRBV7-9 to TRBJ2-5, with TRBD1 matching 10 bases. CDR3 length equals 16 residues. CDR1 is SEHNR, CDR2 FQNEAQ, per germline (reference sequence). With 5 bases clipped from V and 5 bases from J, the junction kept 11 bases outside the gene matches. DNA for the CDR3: TGTGCCAGCAGCCCGACCAGGACAGGGGGGCAGGAGACCCAGTACTTC. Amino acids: CASSPTRTGGQETQYF.

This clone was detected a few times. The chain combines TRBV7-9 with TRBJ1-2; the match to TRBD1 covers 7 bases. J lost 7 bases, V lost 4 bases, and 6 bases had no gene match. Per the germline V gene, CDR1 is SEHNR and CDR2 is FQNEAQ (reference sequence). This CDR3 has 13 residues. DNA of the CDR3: TGTGCCAGCAGCTCCGCCGACAGGGTTGGCTACACCTTC. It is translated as CASSSADRVGYTF.

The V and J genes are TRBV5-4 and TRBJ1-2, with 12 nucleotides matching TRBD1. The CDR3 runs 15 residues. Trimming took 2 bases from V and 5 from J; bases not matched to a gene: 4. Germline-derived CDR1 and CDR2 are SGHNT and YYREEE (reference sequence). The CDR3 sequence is CASSLPGQGAYGYTF. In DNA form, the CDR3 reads TGTGCCAGCAGCTTACCGGGACAGGGGGCGTATGGCTACACCTTC. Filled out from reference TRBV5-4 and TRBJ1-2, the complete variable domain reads ETGVTQSPTHLIKTRGQQVTLRCSSQSGHNTVSWYQQALGQGPQFIFQYYREEENGRGNFPPRFSGLQFPNYSSELNVNALELDDSALYLCASSLPGQGAYGYTFGSGTRLTVV.

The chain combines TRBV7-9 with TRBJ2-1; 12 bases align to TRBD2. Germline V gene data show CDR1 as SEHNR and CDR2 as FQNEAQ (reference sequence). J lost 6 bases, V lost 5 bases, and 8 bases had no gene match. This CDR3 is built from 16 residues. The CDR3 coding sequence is TGTGCCAGCAGCACCCGGACTAGCGGGGTCCTCAATGAGCAGTTCTTC. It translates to CASSTRTSGVLNEQFF.

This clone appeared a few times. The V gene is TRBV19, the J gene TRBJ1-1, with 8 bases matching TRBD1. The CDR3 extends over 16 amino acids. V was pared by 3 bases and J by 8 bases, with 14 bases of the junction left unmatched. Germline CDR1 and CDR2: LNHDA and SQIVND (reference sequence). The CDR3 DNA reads TGTGCCAGTAGTATCCCCCTCCGGACAGGGAGGGACGAAGCTTTCTTT. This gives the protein CASSIPLRTGRDEAFF.

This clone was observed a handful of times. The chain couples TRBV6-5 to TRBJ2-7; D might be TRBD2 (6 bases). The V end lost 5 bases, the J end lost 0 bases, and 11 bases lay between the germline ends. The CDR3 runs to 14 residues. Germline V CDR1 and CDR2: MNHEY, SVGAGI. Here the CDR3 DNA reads TGTGCCAGCAGTGAGCGCGGGATCTCCTACGAGCAGTACTTC. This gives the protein CASSERGISYEQYF.

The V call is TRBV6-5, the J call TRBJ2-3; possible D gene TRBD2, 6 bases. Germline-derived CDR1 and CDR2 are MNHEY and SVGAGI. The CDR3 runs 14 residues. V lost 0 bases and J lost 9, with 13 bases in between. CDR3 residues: CASSYSRVLATQYF. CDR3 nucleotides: TGTGCCAGCAGTTACTCGAGGGTCCTAGCGACGCAGTATTTT.

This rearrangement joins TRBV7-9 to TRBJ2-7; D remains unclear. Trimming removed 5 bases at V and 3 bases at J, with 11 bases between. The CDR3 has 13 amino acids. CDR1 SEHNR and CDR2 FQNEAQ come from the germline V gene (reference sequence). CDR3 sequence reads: CASSHGGSYEQYF. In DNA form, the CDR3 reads TGTGCCAGCAGCCACGGCGGAAGCTACGAGCAGTACTTC. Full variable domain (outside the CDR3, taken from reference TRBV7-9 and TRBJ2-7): DTGVSQNPRHKITKRGQNVTFRCDPISEHNRLYWYRQTLGQGPEFLTYFQNEAQLEKSRLLSDRFSAERPKGSFSTLEIQRTEQGDSAMYLCASSHGGSYEQYFGPGTRLTVT.

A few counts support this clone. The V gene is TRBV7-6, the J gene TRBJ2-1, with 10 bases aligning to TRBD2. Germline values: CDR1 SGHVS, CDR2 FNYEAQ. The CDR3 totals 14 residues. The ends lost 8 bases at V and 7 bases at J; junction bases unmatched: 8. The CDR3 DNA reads TGTGCCAGCGGAGCGGGAGGGCCTAGGAATGAGCAGTTCTTC. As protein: CASGAGGPRNEQFF.

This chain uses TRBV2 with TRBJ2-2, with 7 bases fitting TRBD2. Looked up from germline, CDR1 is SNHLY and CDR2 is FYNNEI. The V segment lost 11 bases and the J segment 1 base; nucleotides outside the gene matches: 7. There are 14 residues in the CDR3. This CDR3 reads CAGLAVGNTGELFF. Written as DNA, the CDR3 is TGTGCCGGTCTAGCGGTGGGGAACACCGGGGAGCTGTTTTTT.

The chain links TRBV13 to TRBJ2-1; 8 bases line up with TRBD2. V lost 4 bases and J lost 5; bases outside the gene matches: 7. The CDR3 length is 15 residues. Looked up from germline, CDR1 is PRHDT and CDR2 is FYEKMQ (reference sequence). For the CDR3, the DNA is TGTGCCAGCAGCTGGCCAACTAGCGGAAACAATGAGCAGTTCTTC. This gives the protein CASSWPTSGNNEQFF.

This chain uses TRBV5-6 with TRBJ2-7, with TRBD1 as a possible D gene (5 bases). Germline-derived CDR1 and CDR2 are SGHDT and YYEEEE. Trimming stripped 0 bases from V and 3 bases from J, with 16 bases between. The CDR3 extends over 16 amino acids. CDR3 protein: CASSLVGSGAGYEQYF. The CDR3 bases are TGTGCCAGCAGCTTGGTCGGGTCTGGGGCCGGCTACGAGCAGTACTTC.

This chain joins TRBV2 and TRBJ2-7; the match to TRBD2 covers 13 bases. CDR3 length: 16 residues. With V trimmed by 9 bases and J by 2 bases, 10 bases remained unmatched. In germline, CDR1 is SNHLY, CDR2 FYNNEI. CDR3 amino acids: CASIPGLAGVTYEQYF. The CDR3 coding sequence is TGTGCCAGTATCCCAGGACTAGCGGGAGTAACCTACGAGCAGTACTTC.

CDR3 amino acids: CASSQDGSGGYNEQFF. The CDR3 bases are TGCGCCAGCAGCCAAGACGGGTCGGGAGGGTACAATGAGCAGTTCTTC. The chain is built from TRBV4-1 and TRBJ2-1; 8 nucleotides match TRBD2. CDR1 and CDR2 from the germline V gene are MGHRA and YSYEKL. This CDR3 has 16 residues. J gave up 4 bases and V 0 bases, and 5 bases lay outside the gene matches.

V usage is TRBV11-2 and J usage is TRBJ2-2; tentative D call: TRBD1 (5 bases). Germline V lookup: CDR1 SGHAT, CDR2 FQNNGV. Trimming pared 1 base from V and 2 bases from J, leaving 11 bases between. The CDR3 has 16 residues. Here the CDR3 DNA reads TGTGCCAGCAGCTTAGGGGGCGGCTTAAACACCGGGGAGCTGTTTTTT. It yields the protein CASSLGGGLNTGELFF.

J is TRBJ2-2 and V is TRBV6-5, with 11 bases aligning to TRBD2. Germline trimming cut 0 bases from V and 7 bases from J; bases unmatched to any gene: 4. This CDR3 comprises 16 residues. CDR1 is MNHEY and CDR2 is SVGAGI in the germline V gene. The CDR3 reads CASSYSTSGNGGELFF. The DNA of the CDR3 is TGTGCCAGCAGTTACTCGACTAGCGGGAATGGCGGGGAGCTGTTTTTT.

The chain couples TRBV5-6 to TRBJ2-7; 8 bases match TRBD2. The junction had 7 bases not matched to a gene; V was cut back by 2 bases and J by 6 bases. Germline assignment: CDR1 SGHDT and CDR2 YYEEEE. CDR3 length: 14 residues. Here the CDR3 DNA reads TGTGCCAGCAGCTTCAGCGGGAGCTACTCCGAGCAGTACTTC. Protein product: CASSFSGSYSEQYF.

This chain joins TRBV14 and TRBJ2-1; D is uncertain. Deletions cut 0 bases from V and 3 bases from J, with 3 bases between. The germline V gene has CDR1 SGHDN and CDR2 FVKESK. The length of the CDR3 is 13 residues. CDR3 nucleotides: TGTGCCAGCAGCCAAGAGTACTACAATGAGCAGTTCTTC. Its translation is CASSQEYYNEQFF.

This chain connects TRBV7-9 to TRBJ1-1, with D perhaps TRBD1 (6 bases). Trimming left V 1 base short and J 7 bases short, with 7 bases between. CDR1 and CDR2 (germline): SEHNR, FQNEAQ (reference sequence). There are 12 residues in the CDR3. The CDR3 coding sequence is TGTGCCAGCAGCTTAGAGACAGGTGAAGCTTTCTTT. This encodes CASSLETGEAFF.

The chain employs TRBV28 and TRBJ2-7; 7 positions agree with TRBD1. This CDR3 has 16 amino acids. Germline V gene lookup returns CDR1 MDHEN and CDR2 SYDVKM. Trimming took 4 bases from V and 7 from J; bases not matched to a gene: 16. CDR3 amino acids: CASSSPLTGWVREQYF. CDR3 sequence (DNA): TGTGCCAGCAGTTCCCCGTTGACAGGGTGGGTTCGGGAGCAGTACTTC.

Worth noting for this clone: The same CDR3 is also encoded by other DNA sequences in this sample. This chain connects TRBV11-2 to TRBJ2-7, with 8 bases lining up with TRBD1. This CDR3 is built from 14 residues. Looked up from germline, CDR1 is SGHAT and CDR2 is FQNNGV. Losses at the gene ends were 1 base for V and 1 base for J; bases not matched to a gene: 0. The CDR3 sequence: CASSLGTGSYEQYF. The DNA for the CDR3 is TGTGCCAGCAGCTTAGGGACAGGGTCCTACGAGCAGTACTTC.